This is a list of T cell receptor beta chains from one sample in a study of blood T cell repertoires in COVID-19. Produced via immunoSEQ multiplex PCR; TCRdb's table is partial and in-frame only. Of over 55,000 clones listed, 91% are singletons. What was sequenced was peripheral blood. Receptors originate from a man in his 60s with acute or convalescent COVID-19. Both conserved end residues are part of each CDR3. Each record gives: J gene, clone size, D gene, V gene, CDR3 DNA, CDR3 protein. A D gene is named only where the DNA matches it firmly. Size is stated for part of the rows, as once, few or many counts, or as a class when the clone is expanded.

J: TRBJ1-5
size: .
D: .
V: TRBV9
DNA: TGTGCCAGCAGCCCCCCGGGGGATAGCAATCAGCCCCAGCATTTT
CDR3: CASSPPGDSNQPQHF

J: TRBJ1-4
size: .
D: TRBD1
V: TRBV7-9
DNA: TGTGCCAGCAGCGCAGGGACAGGGGGGGAAAAACTGTTTTTT
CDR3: CASSAGTGGEKLFF

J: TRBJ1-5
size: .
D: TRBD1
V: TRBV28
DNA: TGTGCCAGCAAAATGACAGGGAGCAATCAGCCCCAGCATTTT
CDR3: CASKMTGSNQPQHF

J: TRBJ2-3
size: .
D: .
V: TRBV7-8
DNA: TGTGCCAGCAGCTTATTTACAGGCCCTAAGCGAGATACGCAGTATTTT
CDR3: CASSLFTGPKRDTQYF

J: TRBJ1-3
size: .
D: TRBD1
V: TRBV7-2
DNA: TGTGCCAGCAGCTTAAACAGGGGATTAGCTGGAAACACCATATATTTT
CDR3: CASSLNRGLAGNTIYF

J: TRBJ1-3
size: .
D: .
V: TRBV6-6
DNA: TGTGCCAGCAGTTACTTTCCGGGGGGAGGAAACACCATATATTTT
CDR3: CASSYFPGGGNTIYF

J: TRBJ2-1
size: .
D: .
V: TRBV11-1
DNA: TGTGCCAGCAGCCGCCCCCGAGGCTCCTACAATGAGCAGTTCTTC
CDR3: CASSRPRGSYNEQFF

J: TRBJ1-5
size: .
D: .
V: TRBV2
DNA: TGTGCCAGCAGTATGTATAGCAATCAGCCCCAACATTTT
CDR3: CASSMYSNQPQHF

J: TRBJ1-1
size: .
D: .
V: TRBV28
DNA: TGTGCCAGCAGTCCCACCTACCGTGAAGCTTTCTTT
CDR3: CASSPTYREAFF

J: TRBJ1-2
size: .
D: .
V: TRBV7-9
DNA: TGTGCCAGCAGCTCTGCACTGTACTATGGCTACACCTTC
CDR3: CASSSALYYGYTF

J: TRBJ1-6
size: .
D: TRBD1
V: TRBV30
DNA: TGTGCCTTAACTCAGGGGGCGCCCCTCCACTTT
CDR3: CALTQGAPLHF

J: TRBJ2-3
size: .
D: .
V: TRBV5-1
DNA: TGCGCCAGCAGCATGGAGCGGCCCACAGATACGCAGTATTTT
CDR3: CASSMERPTDTQYF

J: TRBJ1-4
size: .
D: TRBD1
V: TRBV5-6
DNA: TGTGCCAGCAGCCTCCAGGGGGTAAAAGAAAAACTGTTTTTT
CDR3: CASSLQGVKEKLFF

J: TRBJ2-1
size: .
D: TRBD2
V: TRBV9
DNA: TGTGCCAGCAGCGTAGTGATAGCGGGAGTGAATGAGCAGTTCTTC
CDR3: CASSVVIAGVNEQFF

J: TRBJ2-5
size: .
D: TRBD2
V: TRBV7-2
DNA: TGTGCCAGCAGTCTGAGCGGGAGGGCCGAGACCCAGTACTTC
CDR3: CASSLSGRAETQYF

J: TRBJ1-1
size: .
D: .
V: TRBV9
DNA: TGTGCCAGCAGCGTAGCTTTCGGGGGTGAAGCTTTCTTT
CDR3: CASSVAFGGEAFF

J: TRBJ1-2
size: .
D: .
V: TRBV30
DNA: TGTGCCTGGAGTGAAGGGGATGGCTATGGCTACACCTTC
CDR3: CAWSEGDGYGYTF

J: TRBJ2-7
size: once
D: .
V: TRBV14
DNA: TGTGCCAGCAGCCAGCGAGCCTACGAGCAGTACTTC
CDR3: CASSQRAYEQYF

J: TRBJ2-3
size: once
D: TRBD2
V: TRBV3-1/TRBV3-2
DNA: TGTGCCAGCAGCCAAACTAGCGGGAGCACAGATACGCAGTATTTT
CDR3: CASSQTSGSTDTQYF

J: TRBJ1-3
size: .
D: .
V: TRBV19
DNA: TGTGCCAGTAGTATAAGCGCAGGAGGGGTCAGAAACACCATATATTTT
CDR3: CASSISAGGVRNTIYF

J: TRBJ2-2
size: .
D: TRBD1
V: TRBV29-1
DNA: TGCAGCGTTGTATGGGGACAGGGTCCAACCGGGGAGCTGTTTTTT
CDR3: CSVVWGQGPTGELFF

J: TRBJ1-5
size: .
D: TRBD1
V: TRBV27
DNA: TGTGCCAGCAGTCGAACAGGGGGGGATCAGCCCCAGCATTTT
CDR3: CASSRTGGDQPQHF

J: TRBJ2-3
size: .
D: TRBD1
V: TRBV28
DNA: TGTGCCAGCAGTCATCAGGGGGCAGACACAGATACGCAGTATTTT
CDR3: CASSHQGADTDTQYF

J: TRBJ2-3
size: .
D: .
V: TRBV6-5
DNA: TGTGCCAGCAGTAGTCCCAGGGTGACAGATACGCAGTATTTT
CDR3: CASSSPRVTDTQYF

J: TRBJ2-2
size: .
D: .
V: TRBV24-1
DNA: TGTGCCACCAAAGGGACAGGGCGTACTAGCGGGAATGCCCTTGAGGAGCTGTTTTTT
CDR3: CATKGTGRTSGNALEELFF

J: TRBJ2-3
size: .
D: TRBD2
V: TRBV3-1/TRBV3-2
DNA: TGTGCCAGCAGCCAAGGGGGGGGTATGAATACGCAGTATTTT
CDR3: CASSQGGGMNTQYF

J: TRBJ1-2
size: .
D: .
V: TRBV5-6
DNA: TGTGCCAGCAGCCCCCCCGGACAGAACTATGGCTACACCTTC
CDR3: CASSPPGQNYGYTF

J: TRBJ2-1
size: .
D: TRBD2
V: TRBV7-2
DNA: TGTGCCAGCAGCCTCTTCCTCCGACTAGCGGGGGTAAACAATGAGCAGTTCTTC
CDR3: CASSLFLRLAGVNNEQFF

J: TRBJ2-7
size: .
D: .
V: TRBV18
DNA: TGTGCCAGCTCACCACCGGACAAGAGCTCCTACGAGCAGTACTTC
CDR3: CASSPPDKSSYEQYF

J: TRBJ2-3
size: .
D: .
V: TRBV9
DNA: TGTGCCAGCAGCGTAGACGGGAACACAGATACGCAGTATTTT
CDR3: CASSVDGNTDTQYF